The 20 T cell receptor beta chains below come from one sample, sequenced in a study of T cell changes during pregnancy in multiple sclerosis. Produced via immunoSEQ multiplex PCR; TCRdb's table is partial and in-frame only. The sample yields about 94,000 clones, approximately 93% seen once. The specimen comprised peripheral blood, sampled after pregnancy. The receptors were gathered from a female donor with multiple sclerosis, enrolled in a pregnancy study.

This clone was seen just once. This sequence joins TRBV29-1 and TRBJ1-2, with D perhaps TRBD1 (5 bases). The CDR3 has 18 residues. Per germline, CDR1 SQVTM and CDR2 ANQGSEA. Trimming cost V 0 bases and J 4 bases, with 24 bases left between them. Here the CDR3 DNA reads TGCAGCGTTGAAGAGGGCAGGGACTTGGATACCTTAGGCTATGGCTACACCTTC. This translates into CSVEEGRDLDTLGYGYTF. Together with reference TRBV29-1 and TRBJ1-2, the CDR3 gives the full variable domain: SAVISQKPSRDICQRGTSLTIQCQVDSQVTMMFWYRQQPGQSLTLIATANQGSEATYESGFVIDKFPISRPNLTFSTLTVSNMSPEDSSIYLCSVEEGRDLDTLGYGYTFGSGTRLTVV.

CDR3 sequence: CASSQDLRGLYNEQFF. CDR3 DNA sequence: TGCGCCAGCAGCCAAGATCTAAGGGGGCTCTACAATGAGCAGTTCTTC. This rearrangement joins TRBV4-3 to TRBJ2-1, with 7 bases aligning to TRBD1. Germline CDR1 LGHNA, CDR2 YSLEER. V dropped 0 bases and J dropped 3; count of bases not matched to a gene: 5. This CDR3 comprises 16 residues.

V is TRBV6-5 and J is TRBJ2-1, with no clear D. Germline values: CDR1 MNHEY, CDR2 SVGAGI. Between the trimmed V and J ends, which lost 2 bases and 1 base, there was a span of 6 bases. This CDR3 has 14 amino acids. The CDR3 nucleotides are TGTGCCAGCAGTTACCGCGGATCCTACAATGAGCAGTTCTTC. This gives the protein CASSYRGSYNEQFF.

This rearrangement joins TRBV7-3 to TRBJ2-5; D possibly corresponds to TRBD2 (5 bases). Trimming shortened V by 5 bases and J by 7 bases, and 17 bases separated the two germline ends. The CDR3 is 14 amino acids. From germline, CDR1 is SGHTA and CDR2 FQGTGA. The CDR3 loop is CASSPLGVAGTQYF. The CDR3 DNA reads TGTGCCAGCAGCCCCCTCGGGGTAGCAGGGACCCAGTACTTC.

The rearrangement links TRBV30 to TRBJ1-2; 8 bases match TRBD1. Germline V gene sequence: CDR1 GTSNPN, CDR2 SVGIG (reference sequence). V was clipped by 4 bases and J by 6 bases; unmatched bases: 4. The CDR3 loop spans 12 amino acids. The DNA of the CDR3 is TGTGCCTGGACAGGGGGCTCCCATGGCTACACCTTC. Its protein is CAWTGGSHGYTF.

V gene TRBV5-6 combines with J gene TRBJ2-5, with 9 bases fitting TRBD1. J lost 2 bases, V lost 1 base, and 3 bases had no gene match. In germline, CDR1 is SGHDT, CDR2 YYEEEE. The CDR3 is 15 amino acids. The CDR3 coding sequence is TGTGCCAGCAGCTTGAGGGGACAGGGACAAGAGACCCAGTACTTC. Translating gives CASSLRGQGQETQYF.

In its sample, this clone was seen many times. The rearrangement joins TRBV4-3 to TRBJ2-1, with D maybe TRBD2 (5 bases). The germline V gene has CDR1 LGHNA and CDR2 YSLEER. V lost 0 bases to trimming and J lost 4 bases, with 13 bases between them. This CDR3 is built from 16 residues. CDR3 DNA: TGCGCCAGCAGCCAAGAAAAACTAGTCTGGTACAATGAGCAGTTCTTC. It translates to CASSQEKLVWYNEQFF.

In its sample, this clone was seen once. The rearrangement uses TRBV11-3 and TRBJ2-1, with 10 bases aligning to TRBD2. CDR3 length: 16 residues. Trimming removed 1 base from V and 7 bases from J; junction bases left unmatched: 7. Per germline, CDR1 SGHNT and CDR2 YENEEA. CDR3 coding DNA: TGTGCCAGCAGCTTAGGCTTAGCGGGAGGTTTAAATGAGCAGTTCTTC. It codes for CASSLGLAGGLNEQFF.

The chain recombines TRBV7-6 with TRBJ1-1; 8 nucleotides line up with TRBD1. V trimming: 5 bases; J trimming: 5 bases; junction bases outside the gene matches: 10. This CDR3 is 15 amino acids long. CDR1 is SGHVS and CDR2 is FNYEAQ in the germline V gene. This chain's CDR3 is CASSPYRGKKTEAFF. CDR3 in DNA: TGTGCCAGCAGCCCCTACAGGGGGAAGAAGACTGAAGCTTTCTTT.

The genes are TRBV18 and TRBJ2-1, with 11 bases identical to TRBD2. Germline CDR1 is KGHSH and CDR2 is LQKENI. Germline trimming cut 3 bases from V and 5 bases from J; bases unmatched to any gene: 0. This CDR3 comprises 14 residues. As DNA, the CDR3 is TGTGCCAGCTCACCGGGACTAGCGGACAATGAGCAGTTCTTC. Amino acids: CASSPGLADNEQFF.

The rearrangement links TRBV7-2 to TRBJ1-1; D not certain. Looked up from germline, CDR1 is SGHTA and CDR2 is FQGNSA. This CDR3 is built from 13 residues. Trimming shortened V by 4 bases and J by 6 bases, and 12 bases separated the two germline ends. The DNA for the CDR3 is TGTGCCAGCAGCTCCCTTTTAGTCGCTGAAGCTTTCTTT. Its protein is CASSSLLVAEAFF.

The table lists this clone with a few counts. The rearrangement links TRBV30 to TRBJ1-5; 7 bases are shared with TRBD1. The CDR3 consists of 14 residues. With V trimmed by 3 bases and J by 7 bases, 9 bases remained unmatched. Germline values: CDR1 GTSNPN, CDR2 SVGIG (reference sequence). The CDR3 here is CAWRGRQGGQPQHF. The CDR3 DNA follows: TGTGCCTGGAGAGGTCGACAGGGTGGGCAGCCCCAGCATTTT.

The CDR3 region has the DNA TGTGCCAGCAGTTGGGACAGGGCTTATGAAAAACTGTTTTTT. Translation: CASSWDRAYEKLFF. The chain links TRBV28 to TRBJ1-4, with 9 bases lining up with TRBD1. J lost 6 bases, V lost 4 bases, and 3 bases had no gene match. The germline V gene encodes CDR1 MDHEN and CDR2 SYDVKM. The CDR3 has 14 residues.

V and J are TRBV6-6 and TRBJ2-1, with 7 positions matching TRBD2. The CDR3 is 14 amino acids. V was clipped by 2 bases and J by 4 bases; unmatched bases: 2. Germline lookup yields CDR1 MNHNY and CDR2 SVGAGI (reference sequence). The DNA for the CDR3 is TGTGCCAGCAGTTACGGCGGGAGTTACAATGAGCAGTTCTTC. It is translated as CASSYGGSYNEQFF.

V gene TRBV27 combines with J gene TRBJ1-2; a possible D gene is TRBD1 (5 bases). The germline V gene encodes CDR1 MNHEY and CDR2 SMNVEV (reference sequence). This CDR3 has 13 amino acids. The V end was cut by 5 bases, the J end by 2 bases, with 9 bases between. CDR3 loop: CASSPQENYGYTF. CDR3 DNA: TGTGCCAGCAGTCCACAGGAGAACTATGGCTACACCTTC.

This clone was detected only once. The genes are TRBV7-9 and TRBJ2-1; 14 bases map to TRBD2. Germline V gene lookup returns CDR1 SEHNR and CDR2 FQNEAQ (reference sequence). J gave up 8 bases and V 4 bases, and 4 bases lay outside the gene matches. CDR3 size: 15 residues. CDR3 sequence reads: CASSWGLAGVDEQFF. The CDR3 nucleotides read TGTGCCAGCAGCTGGGGACTAGCGGGAGTGGATGAGCAGTTCTTC.

This clone was seen a few times. J is TRBJ1-1 and V is TRBV5-4; D is unclear. Trimming cost V 3 bases and J 0 bases, with 9 bases left between them. Germline V lookup: CDR1 SGHNT, CDR2 YYREEE (reference sequence). The CDR3 extends over 14 amino acids. The CDR3 nucleotides are TGTGCCAGCAGCTGGCCCCAGATGAACACTGAAGCTTTCTTT. It is translated as CASSWPQMNTEAFF.

The chain couples TRBV19 to TRBJ1-1; a weak D match, TRBD1 (6 bases). Germline loops: CDR1 LNHDA, CDR2 SQIVND (reference sequence). The CDR3 spans 12 residues. Trimming cost V 3 bases and J 5 bases, with 7 bases left between them. CDR3 sequence (DNA): TGTGCCAGTAGTATTGGACAGACTGAAGCTTTCTTT. Translation gives CASSIGQTEAFF.

V is TRBV4-1 and J is TRBJ2-7, with TRBD2 identical over 9 bases. CDR1 is MGHRA and CDR2 is YSYEKL in the germline V gene. The CDR3 runs 15 residues. V trimming: 4 bases; J trimming: 1 base; junction bases outside the gene matches: 5. This CDR3 is CASSPLAGQSYEQYF. In DNA, the CDR3 is TGCGCCAGCAGCCCACTAGCGGGCCAATCCTACGAGCAGTACTTC.

The V gene is TRBV25-1, the J gene TRBJ1-1, with 9 bases lining up with TRBD1. The V gene end was trimmed by 5 bases and the J gene end by 5 bases; junction bases not matched to a gene: 6. Germline V CDR1 and CDR2: MGHDK, SYGVNS. The CDR3 length is 14 residues. CDR3 nucleotides: TGTGCCAGCAGTTACAGGGGGCGAGCGACTGAAGCTTTCTTT. Protein product: CASSYRGRATEAFF. The full variable domain, in which reference TRBV25-1 and TRBJ1-1 provide the parts outside the CDR3, is EADIYQTPRYLVIGTGKKITLECSQTMGHDKMYWYQQDPGMELHLIHYSYGVNSTEKGDLSSESTVSRIRTEHFPLTLESARPSHTSQYLCASSYRGRATEAFFGQGTRLTVV.